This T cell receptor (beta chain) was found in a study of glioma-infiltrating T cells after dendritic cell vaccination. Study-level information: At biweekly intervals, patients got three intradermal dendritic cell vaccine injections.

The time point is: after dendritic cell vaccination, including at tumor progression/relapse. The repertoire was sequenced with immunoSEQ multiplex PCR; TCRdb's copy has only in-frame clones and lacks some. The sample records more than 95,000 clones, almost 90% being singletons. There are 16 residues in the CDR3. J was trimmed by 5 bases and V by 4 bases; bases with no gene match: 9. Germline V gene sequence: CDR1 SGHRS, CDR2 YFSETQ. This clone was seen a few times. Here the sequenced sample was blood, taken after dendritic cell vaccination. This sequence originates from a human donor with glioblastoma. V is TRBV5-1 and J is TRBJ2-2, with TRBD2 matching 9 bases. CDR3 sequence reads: CASSTDGGRGTGELFF. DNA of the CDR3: TGCGCCAGCAGCACGGACGGCGGGAGGGGTACCGGGGAGCTGTTTTTT.